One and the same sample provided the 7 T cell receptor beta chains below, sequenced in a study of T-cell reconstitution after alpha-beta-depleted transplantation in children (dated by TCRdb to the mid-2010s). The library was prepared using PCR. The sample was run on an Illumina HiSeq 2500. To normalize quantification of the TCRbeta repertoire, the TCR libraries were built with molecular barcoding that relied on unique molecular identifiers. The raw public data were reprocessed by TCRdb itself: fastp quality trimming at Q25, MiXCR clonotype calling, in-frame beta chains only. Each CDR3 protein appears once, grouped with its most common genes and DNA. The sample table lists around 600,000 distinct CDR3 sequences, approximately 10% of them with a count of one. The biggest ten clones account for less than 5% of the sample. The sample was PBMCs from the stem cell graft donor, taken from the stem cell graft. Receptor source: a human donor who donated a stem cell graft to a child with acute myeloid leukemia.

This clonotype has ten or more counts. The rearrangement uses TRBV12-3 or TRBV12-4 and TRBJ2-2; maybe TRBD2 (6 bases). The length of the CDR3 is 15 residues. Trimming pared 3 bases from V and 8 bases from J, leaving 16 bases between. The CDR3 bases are TGTGCCAGCAGTTTGGGTCCCCCGGGGAGGGGGGAGCTGTTTTTT. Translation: CASSLGPPGRGELFF.

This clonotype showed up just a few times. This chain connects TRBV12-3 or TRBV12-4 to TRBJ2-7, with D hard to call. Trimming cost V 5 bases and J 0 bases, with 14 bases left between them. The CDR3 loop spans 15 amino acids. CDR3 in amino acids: CASSQTQTRSYEQYF. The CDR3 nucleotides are TGTGCCAGCAGTCAAACACAAACCCGCTCCTACGAGCAGTACTTC.

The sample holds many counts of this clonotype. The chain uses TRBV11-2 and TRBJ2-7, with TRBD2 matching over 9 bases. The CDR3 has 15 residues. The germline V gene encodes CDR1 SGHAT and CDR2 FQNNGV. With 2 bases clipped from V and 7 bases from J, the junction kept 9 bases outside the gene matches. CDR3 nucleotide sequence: TGTGCCAGCAGCTTAAATAGCGGGAGAGGGAGTGAGCAGTACTTC. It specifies CASSLNSGRGSEQYF.

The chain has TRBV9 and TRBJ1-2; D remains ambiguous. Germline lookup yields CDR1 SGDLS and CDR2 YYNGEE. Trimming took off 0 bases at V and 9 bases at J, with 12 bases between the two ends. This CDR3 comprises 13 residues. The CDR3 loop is CASSVEGNSSYTF. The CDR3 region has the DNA TGTGCCAGCAGCGTAGAAGGCAATTCCAGCTACACCTTC.

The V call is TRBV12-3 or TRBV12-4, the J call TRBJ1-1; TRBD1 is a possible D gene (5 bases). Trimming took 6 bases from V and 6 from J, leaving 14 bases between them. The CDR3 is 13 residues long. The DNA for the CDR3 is TGTGCCAGCAGGTTCGGGTGGGACTCTGAAGCTTTCTTT. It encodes CASRFGWDSEAFF.

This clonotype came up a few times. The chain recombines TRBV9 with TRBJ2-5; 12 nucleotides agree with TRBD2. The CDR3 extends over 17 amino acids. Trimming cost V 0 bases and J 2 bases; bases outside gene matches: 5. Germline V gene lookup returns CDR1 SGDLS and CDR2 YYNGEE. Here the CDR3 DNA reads TGTGCCAGCAGCGTAGCTACGACTAGCGGGGGTCAAGAGACCCAGTACTTC. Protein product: CASSVATTSGGQETQYF.

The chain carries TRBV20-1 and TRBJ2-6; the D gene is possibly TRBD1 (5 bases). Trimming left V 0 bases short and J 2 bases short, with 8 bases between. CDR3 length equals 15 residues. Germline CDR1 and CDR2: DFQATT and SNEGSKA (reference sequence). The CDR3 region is CSARESGPGANVLTF. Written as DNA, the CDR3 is TGCAGTGCTAGAGAATCAGGGCCTGGGGCCAACGTCCTGACTTTC.